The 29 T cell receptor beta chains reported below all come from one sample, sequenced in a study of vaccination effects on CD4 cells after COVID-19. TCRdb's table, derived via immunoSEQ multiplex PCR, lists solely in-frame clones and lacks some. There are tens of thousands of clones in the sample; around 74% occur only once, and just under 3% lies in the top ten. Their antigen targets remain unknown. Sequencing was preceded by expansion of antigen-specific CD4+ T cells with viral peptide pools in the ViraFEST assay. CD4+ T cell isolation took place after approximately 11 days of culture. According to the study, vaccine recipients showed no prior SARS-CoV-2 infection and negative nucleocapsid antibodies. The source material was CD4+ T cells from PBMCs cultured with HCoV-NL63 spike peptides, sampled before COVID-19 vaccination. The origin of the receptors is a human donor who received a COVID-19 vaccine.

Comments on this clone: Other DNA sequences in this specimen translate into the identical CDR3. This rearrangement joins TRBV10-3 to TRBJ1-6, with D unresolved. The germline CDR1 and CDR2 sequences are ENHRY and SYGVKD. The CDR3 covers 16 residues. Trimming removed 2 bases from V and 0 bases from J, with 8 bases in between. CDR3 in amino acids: CAISEVGSSYNSPLHF. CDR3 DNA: TGTGCCATCAGTGAGGTGGGGAGCTCCTATAATTCACCCCTCCACTTT.

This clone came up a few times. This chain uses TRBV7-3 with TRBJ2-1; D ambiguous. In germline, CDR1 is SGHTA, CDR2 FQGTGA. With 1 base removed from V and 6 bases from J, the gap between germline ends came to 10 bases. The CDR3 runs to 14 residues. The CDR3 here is CASSLNPSGNEQFF. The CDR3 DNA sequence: TGTGCCAGCAGCTTAAATCCCTCGGGCAATGAGCAGTTCTTC.

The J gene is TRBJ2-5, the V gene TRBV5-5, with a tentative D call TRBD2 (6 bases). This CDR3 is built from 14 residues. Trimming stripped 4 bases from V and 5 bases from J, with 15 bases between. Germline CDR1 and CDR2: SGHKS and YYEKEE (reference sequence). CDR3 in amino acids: CASSPWGVEETQYF. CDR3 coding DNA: TGTGCCAGCAGCCCGTGGGGGGTCGAGGAGACCCAGTACTTC.

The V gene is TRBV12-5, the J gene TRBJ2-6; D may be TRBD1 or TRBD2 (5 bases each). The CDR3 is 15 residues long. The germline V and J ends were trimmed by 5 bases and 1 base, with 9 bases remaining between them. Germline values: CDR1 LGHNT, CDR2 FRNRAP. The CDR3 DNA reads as TGTGCTAGTGGTGGGGGTTCATCTGGGGCCAACGTCCTGACTTTC. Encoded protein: CASGGGSSGANVLTF.

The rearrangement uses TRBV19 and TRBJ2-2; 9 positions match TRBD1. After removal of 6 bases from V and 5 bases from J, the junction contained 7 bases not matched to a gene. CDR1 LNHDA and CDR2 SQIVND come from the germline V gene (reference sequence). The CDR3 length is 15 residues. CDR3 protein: CASRKDRGDTGELFF. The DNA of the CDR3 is TGTGCCAGTAGAAAGGACAGGGGAGATACCGGGGAGCTGTTTTTT.

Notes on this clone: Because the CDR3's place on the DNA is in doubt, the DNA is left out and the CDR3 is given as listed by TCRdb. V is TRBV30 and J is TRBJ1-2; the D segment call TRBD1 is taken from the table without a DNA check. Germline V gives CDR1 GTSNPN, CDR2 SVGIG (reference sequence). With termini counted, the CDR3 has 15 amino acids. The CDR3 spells CAWISGQGLSVGYTF.

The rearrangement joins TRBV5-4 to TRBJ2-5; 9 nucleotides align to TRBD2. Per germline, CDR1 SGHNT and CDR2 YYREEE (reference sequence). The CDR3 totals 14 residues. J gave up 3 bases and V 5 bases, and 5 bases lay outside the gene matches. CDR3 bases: TGTGCCAGCAGTACCAAGCGGGGGGAAGAGACCCAGTACTTC. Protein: CASSTKRGEETQYF.

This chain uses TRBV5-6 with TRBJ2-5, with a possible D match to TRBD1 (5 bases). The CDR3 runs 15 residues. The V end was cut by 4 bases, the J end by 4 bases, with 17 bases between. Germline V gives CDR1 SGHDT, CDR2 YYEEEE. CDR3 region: CASSLQGHQSETQYF. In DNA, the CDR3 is TGTGCCAGCAGCCTTCAGGGTCATCAGTCAGAGACCCAGTACTTC.

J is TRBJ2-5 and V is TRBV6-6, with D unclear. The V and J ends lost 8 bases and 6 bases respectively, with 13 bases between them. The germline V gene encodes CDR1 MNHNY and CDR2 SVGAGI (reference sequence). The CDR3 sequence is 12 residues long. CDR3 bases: TGTGCCAGCGAGGCGAGGCCAAAGACCCAGTACTTC. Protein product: CASEARPKTQYF.

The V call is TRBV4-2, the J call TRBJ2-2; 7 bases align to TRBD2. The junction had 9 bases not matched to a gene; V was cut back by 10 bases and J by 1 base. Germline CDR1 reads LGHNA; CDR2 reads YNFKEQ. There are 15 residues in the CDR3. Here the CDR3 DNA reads TGTGCCACCGCCCCGCCGGGGGGGAACACCGGGGAGCTGTTTTTT. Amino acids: CATAPPGGNTGELFF.

CDR3 loop: CASSYGLAGYTGELFF. Written as DNA, the CDR3 is TGTGCCAGCAGTTACGGACTAGCGGGATACACCGGGGAGCTGTTTTTT. The rearrangement links TRBV27 to TRBJ2-2; TRBD2 matches at 12 bases. CDR1 is MNHEY, CDR2 SMNVEV, per germline (reference sequence). V trimming: 4 bases; J trimming: 3 bases; junction bases outside the gene matches: 3. The CDR3 runs to 16 residues.

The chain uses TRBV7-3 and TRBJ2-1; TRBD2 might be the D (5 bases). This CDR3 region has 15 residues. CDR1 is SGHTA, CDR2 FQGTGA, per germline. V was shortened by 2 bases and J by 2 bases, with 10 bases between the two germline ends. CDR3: CASSLRGRTYNEQFF. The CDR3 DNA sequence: TGTGCCAGCAGCTTACGCGGGCGTACCTACAATGAGCAGTTCTTC.

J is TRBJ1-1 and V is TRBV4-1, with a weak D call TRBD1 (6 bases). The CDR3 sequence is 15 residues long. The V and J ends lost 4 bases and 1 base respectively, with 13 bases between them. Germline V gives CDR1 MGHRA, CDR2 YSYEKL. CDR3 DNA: TGCGCCAGCAGCCCGACCCACAGGGAGAACACTGAAGCTTTCTTT. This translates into CASSPTHRENTEAFF.

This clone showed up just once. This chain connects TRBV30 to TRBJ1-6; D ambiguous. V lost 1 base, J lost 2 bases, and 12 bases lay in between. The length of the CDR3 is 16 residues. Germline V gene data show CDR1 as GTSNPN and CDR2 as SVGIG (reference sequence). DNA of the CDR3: TGTGCCTGGAGTGCGAGAGGGTTGCCCTATAATTCACCCCTCCACTTT. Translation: CAWSARGLPYNSPLHF.

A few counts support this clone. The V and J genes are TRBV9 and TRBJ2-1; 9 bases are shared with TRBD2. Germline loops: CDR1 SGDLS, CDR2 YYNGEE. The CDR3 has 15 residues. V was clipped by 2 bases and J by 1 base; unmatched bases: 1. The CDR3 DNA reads TGTGCCAGCAGCGTTAGCGGGGGATCCTACAATGAGCAGTTCTTC. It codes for CASSVSGGSYNEQFF.

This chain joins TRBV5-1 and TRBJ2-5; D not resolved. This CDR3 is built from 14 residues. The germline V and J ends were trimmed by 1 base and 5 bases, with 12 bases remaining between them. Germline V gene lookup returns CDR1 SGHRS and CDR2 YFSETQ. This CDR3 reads CASSLYFESETQYF. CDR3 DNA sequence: TGCGCCAGCAGCTTGTATTTCGAATCGGAGACCCAGTACTTC.

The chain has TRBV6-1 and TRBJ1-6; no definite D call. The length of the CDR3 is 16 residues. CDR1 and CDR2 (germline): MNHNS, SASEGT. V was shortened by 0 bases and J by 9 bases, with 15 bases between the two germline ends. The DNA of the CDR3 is TGTGCCAGCAGTGAAGCGCTTGCACCGACTGGTTCACCCCTCCACTTT. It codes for CASSEALAPTGSPLHF.

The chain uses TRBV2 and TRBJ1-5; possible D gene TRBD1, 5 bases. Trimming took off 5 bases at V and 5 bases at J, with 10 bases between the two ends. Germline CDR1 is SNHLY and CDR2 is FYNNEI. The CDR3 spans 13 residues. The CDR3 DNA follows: TGTGCCAGCAGTCAGGGAAACTATCAGCCCCAGCATTTT. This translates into CASSQGNYQPQHF.

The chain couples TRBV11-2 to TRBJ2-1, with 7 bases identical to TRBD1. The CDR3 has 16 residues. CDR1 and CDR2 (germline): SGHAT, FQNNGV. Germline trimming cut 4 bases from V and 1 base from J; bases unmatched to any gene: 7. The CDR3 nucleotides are TGTGCCAGCAGCTCAATACAGGGGAGATCCTACAATGAGCAGTTCTTC. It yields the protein CASSSIQGRSYNEQFF.

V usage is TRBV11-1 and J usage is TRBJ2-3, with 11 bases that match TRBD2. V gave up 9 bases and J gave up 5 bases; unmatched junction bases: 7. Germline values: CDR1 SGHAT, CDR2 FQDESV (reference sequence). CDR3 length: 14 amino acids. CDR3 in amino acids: CASLAGGPVDTQYF. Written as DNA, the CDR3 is TGTGCCAGTTTAGCGGGGGGGCCAGTAGATACGCAGTATTTT.

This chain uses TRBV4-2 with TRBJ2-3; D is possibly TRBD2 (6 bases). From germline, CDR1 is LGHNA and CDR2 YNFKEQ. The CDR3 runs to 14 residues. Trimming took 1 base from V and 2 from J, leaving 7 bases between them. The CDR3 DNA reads TGTGCCAGCAGCCAAGCTAGCGACACAGATACGCAGTATTTT. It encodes CASSQASDTDTQYF.

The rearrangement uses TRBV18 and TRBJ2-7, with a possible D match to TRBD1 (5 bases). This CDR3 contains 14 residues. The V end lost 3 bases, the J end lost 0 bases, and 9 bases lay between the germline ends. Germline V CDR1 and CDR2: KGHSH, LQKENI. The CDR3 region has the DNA TGTGCCAGCTCACCCCAGGGTAGCTCCTACGAGCAGTACGTC. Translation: CASSPQGSSYEQYV.

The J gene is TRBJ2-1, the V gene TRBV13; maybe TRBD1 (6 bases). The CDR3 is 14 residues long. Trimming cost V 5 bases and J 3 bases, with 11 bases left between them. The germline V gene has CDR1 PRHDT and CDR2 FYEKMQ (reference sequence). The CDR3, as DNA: TGTGCCAGCAGCCCCTGGGACATCTACAATGAGCAGTTCTTC. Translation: CASSPWDIYNEQFF.

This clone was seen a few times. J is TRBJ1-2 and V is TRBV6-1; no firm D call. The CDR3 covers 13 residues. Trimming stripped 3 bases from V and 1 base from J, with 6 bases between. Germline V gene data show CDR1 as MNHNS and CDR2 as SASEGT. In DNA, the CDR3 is TGTGCCAGCAGTGAGCGTAGTAACTATGGCTACACCTTC. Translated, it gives CASSERSNYGYTF.

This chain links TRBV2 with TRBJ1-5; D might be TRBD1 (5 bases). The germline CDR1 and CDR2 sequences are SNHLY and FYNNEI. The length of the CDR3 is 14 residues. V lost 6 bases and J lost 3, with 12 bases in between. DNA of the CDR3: TGTGCCAGCAGACTCGACAGCCTCAATCAGCCCCAGCATTTT. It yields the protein CASRLDSLNQPQHF.

CDR3 amino acids: CASSRRDGQPQHF. For the CDR3, the DNA is TGTGCCAGCAGTAGAAGGGATGGGCAGCCCCAGCATTTT. The V and J genes are TRBV12-3 or TRBV12-4 and TRBJ1-5; D not resolved. CDR3 length equals 13 residues. Between the trimmed V and J ends, which lost 5 bases and 7 bases, there was a span of 12 bases.

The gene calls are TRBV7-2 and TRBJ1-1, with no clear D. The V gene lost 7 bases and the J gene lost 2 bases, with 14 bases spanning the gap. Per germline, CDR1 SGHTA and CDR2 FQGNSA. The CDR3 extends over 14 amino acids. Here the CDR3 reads CASKAPQDNTEAFF. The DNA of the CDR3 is TGTGCCAGCAAAGCTCCCCAGGATAACACTGAAGCTTTCTTT.

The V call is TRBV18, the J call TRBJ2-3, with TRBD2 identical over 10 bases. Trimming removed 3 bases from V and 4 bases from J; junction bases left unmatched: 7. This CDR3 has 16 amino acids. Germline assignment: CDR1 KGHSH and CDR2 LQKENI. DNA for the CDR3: TGTGCCAGCTCACCTACAGCGGGGGGGCCTTCAGATACGCAGTATTTT. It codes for CASSPTAGGPSDTQYF.

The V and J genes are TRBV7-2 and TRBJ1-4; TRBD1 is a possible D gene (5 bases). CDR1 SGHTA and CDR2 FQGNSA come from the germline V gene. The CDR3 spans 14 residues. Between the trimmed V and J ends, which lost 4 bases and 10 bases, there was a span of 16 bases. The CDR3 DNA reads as TGTGCCAGCAGCTCGGGACGAACGGGTCTAAAACTGTTTTTT. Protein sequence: CASSSGRTGLKLFF. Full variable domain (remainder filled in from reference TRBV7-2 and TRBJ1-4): GAGVSQSPSNKVTEKGKDVELRCDPISGHTALYWYRQSLGQGLEFLIYFQGNSAPDKSGLPSDRFSAERTGGSVSTLTIQRTQQEDSAVYLCASSSGRTGLKLFFGSGTQLSVL.